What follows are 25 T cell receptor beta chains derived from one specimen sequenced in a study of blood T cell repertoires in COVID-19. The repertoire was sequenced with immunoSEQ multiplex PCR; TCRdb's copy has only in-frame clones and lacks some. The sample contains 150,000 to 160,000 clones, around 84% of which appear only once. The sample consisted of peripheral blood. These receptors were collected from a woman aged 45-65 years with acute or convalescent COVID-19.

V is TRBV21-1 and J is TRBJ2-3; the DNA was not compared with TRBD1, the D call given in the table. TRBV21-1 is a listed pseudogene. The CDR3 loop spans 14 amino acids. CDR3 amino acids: CASSTDRDGDTQYF. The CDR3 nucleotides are TGTGCCAGCAGCACTGACAGGGATGGAGATACGCAGTATTTT.

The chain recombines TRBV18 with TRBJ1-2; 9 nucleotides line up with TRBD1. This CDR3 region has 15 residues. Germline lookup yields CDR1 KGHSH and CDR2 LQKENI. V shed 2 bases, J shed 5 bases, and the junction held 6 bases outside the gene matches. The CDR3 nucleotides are TGTGCCAGCTCACCATCCGGGACAGGGAAATATGGCTACACCTTC. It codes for CASSPSGTGKYGYTF.

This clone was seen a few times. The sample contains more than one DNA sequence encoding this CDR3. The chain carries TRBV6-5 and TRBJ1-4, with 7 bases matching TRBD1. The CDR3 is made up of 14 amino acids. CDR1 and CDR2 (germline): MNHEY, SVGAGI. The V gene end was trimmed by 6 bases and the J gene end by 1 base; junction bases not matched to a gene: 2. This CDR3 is CASSQGGTNEKLFF. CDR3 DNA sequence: TGTGCCAGCAGCCAGGGGGGAACTAATGAAAAACTGTTTTTT.

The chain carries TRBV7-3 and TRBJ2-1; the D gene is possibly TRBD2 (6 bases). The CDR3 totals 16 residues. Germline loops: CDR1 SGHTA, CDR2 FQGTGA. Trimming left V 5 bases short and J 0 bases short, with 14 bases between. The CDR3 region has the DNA TGTGCCAGCAGCCCCCGGGACTCGAGCTCCTACAATGAGCAGTTCTTC. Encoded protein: CASSPRDSSSYNEQFF. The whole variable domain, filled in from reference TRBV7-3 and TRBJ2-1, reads GAGVSQTPSNKVTEKGKYVELRCDPISGHTALYWYRQSLGQGPEFLIYFQGTGAADDSGLPNDRFFAVRPEGSVSTLKIQRTERGDSAVYLCASSPRDSSSYNEQFFGPGTRLTVL.

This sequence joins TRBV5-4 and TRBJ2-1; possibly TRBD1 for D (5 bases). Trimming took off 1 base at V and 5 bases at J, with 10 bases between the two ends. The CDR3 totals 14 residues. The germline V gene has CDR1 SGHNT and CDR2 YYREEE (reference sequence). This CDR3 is CASSLLTQDNEQFF. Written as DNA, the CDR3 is TGTGCCAGCAGCTTGTTGACACAGGACAATGAGCAGTTCTTC.

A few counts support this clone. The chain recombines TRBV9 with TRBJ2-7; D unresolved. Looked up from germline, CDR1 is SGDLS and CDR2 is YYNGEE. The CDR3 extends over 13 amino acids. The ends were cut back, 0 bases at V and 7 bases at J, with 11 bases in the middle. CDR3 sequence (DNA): TGTGCCAGCAGCGTAGGGCCCCCGTGGGAGCAGTACTTC. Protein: CASSVGPPWEQYF. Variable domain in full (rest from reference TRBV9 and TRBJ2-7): DSGVTQTPKHLITATGQRVTLRCSPRSGDLSVYWYQQSLDQGLQFLIQYYNGEERAKGNILERFSAQQFPDLHSELNLSSLELGDSALYFCASSVGPPWEQYFGPGTRLTVT.

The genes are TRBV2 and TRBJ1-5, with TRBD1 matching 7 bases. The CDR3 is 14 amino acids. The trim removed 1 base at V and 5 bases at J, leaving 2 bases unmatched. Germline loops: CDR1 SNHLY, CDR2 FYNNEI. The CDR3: CASSEGGGHQPQHF. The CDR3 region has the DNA TGTGCCAGCAGTGAAGGAGGGGGCCATCAGCCCCAGCATTTT.

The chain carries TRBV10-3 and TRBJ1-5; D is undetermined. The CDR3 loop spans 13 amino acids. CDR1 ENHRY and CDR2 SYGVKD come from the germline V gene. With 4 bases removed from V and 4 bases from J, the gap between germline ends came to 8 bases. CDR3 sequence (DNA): TGTGCCATCAGTGCGGTAGAAAATCAGCCCCAGCATTTT. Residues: CAISAVENQPQHF.

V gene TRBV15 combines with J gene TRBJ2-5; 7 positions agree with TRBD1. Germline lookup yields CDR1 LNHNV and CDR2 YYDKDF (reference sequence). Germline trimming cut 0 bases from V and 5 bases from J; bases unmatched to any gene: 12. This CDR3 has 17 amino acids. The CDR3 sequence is CATSRDRGPRQGETQYF. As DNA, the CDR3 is TGTGCCACCAGCAGAGATAGGGGACCCAGACAGGGTGAGACCCAGTACTTC.

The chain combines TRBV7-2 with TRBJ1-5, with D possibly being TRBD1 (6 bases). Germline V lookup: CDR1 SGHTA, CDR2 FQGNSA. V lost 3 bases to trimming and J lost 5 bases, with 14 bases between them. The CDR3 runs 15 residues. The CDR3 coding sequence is TGTGCCAGCAGCTTTGGGTGGGGGCGTGATCAGCCCCAGCATTTT. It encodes CASSFGWGRDQPQHF.

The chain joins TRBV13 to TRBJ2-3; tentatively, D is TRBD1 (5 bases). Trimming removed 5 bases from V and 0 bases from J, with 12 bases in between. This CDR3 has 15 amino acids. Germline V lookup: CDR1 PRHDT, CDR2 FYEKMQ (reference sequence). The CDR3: CASSRRQTSTDTQYF. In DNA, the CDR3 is TGTGCCAGCAGCCGCAGACAGACGAGCACAGATACGCAGTATTTT.

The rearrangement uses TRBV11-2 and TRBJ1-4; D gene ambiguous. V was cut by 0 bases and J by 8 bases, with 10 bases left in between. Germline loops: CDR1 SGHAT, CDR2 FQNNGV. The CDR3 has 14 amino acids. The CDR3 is CASSLDEHREKLFF. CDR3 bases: TGTGCCAGCAGCTTAGATGAGCACCGAGAAAAACTGTTTTTT.

DNA for the CDR3: TGCGCCAGCCGGGGACTAGCGGAAGGCACAGATACGCAGTATTTT. Translation gives CASRGLAEGTDTQYF. The genes are TRBV5-1 and TRBJ2-3, with 11 bases that match TRBD2. The CDR3 spans 15 residues. Germline CDR1 and CDR2: SGHRS and YFSETQ. V gave up 7 bases and J gave up 1 base; unmatched junction bases: 5.

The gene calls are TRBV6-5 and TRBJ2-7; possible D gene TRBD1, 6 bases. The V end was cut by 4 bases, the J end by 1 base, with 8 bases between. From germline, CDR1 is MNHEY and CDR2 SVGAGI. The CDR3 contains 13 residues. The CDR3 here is CASSSTGSYEQYF. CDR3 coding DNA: TGTGCCAGCAGTTCGACAGGATCCTACGAGCAGTACTTC.

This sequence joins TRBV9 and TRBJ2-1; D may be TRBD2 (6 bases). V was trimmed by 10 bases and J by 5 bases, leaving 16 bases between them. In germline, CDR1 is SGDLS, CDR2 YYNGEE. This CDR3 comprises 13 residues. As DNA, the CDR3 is TGTGCCCTCAGCGGCGGGGTACACAATGAGCAGTTCTTC. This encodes CALSGGVHNEQFF.

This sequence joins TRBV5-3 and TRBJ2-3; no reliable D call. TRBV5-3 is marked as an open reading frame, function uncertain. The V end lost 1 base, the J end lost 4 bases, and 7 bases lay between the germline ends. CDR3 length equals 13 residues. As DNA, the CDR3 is TGTGCCAGAAGCTTGTGTATTTCAGATACGCAGTATTTT. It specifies CARSLCISDTQYF.

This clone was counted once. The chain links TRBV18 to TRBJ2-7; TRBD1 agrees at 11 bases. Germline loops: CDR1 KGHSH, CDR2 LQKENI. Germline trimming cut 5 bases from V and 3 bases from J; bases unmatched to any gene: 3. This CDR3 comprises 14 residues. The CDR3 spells CASSGTGGNYEQYF. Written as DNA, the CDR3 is TGTGCCAGCTCAGGGACAGGGGGAAACTACGAGCAGTACTTC.

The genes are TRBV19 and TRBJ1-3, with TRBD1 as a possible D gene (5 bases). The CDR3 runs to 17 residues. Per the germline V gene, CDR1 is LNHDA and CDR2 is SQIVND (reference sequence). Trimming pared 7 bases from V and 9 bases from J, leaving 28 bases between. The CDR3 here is CASNSLIGLSGGATIYF. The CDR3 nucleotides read TGTGCCAGTAATTCTCTCATTGGACTCTCCGGGGGTGCCACCATATATTTT.

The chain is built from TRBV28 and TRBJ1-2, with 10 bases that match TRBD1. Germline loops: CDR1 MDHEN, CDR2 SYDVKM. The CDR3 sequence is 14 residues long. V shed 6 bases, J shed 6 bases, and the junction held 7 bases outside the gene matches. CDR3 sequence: CASRSPGTGDGYTF. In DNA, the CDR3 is TGTGCCAGCAGAAGCCCCGGGACAGGGGATGGCTACACCTTC.

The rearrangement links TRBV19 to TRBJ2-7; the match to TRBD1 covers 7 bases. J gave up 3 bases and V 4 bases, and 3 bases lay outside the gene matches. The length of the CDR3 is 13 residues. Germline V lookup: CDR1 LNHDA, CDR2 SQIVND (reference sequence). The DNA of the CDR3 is TGTGCCAGTAGTAGAGGGGACAGCTACGAGCAGTACTTC. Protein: CASSRGDSYEQYF. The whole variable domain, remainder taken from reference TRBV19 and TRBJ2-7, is DGGITQSPKYLFRKEGQNVTLSCEQNLNHDAMYWYRQDPGQGLRLIYYSQIVNDFQKGDIAEGYSVSREKKESFPLTVTSAQKNPTAFYLCASSRGDSYEQYFGPGTRLTVT.

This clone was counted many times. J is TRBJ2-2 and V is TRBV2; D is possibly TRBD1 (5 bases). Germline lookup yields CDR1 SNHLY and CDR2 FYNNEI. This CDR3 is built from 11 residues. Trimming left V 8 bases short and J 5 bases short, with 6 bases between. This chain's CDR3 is CASQGTGELFF. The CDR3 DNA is TGTGCCAGCCAGGGTACCGGGGAGCTGTTTTTT.

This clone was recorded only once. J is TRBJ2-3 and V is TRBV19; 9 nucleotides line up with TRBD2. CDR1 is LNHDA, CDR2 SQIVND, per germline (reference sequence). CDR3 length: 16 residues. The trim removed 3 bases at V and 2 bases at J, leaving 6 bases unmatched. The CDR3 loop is CASSMRTSAFTDTQYF. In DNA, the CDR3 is TGTGCCAGTAGTATGAGGACTAGCGCTTTCACAGATACGCAGTATTTT.

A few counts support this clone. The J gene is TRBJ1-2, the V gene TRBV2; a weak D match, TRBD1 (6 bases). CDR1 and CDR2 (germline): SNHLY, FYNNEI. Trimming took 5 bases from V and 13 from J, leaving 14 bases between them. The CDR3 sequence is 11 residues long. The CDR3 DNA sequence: TGTGCCAGCAGTACGGGGGGCACTCCCACCTTC. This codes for CASSTGGTPTF.

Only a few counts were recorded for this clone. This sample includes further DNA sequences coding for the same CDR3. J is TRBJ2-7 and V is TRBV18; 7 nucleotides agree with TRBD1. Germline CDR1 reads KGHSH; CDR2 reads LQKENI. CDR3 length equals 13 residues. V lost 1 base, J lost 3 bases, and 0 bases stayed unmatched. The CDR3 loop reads CASSPRTGYEQYF. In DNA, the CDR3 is TGTGCCAGCTCACCACGGACAGGCTACGAGCAGTACTTC.

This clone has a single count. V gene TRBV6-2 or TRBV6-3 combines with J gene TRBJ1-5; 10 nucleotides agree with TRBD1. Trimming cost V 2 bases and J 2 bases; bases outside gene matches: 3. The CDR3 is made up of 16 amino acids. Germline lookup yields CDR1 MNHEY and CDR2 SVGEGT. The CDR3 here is CASSYLGTGGNQPQHF. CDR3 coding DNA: TGTGCCAGCAGTTACCTTGGGACAGGGGGCAATCAGCCCCAGCATTTT.